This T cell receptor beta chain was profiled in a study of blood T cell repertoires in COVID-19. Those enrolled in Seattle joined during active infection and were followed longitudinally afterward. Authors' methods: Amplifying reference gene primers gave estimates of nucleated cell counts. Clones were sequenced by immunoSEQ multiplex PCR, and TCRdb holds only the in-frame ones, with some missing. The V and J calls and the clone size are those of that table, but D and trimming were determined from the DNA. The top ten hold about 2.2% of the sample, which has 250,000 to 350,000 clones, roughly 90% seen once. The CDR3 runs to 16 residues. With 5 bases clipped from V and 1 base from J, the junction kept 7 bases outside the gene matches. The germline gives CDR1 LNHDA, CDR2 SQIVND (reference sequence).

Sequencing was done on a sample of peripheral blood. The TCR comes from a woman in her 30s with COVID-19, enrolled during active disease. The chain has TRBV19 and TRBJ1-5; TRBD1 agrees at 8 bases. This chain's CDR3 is CASSARTGKSNQPQHF. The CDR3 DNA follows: TGTGCCAGTAGTGCGCGGACAGGGAAGAGCAATCAGCCCCAGCATTTT. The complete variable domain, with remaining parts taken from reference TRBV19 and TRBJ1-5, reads DGGITQSPKYLFRKEGQNVTLSCEQNLNHDAMYWYRQDPGQGLRLIYYSQIVNDFQKGDIAEGYSVSREKKESFPLTVTSAQKNPTAFYLCASSARTGKSNQPQHFGDGTRLSIL.